Below are 8 T cell receptor beta chains sequenced from a single sample in a study of technical replicates of blood from a few donors. Data came from immunoSEQ multiplex PCR; TCRdb stores just in-frame clones and leaves some out. The repertoire has 79,000 or so clones, about 92% of them found once; the top ten carry less than 0.4%. The material sequenced was T cells isolated from PBMCs. These receptors were obtained from a human donor in good health.

The V call is TRBV7-9, the J call TRBJ2-7, with 11 bases that match TRBD2. Germline trimming cut 5 bases from V and 5 bases from J; bases unmatched to any gene: 8. This CDR3 has 15 residues. Germline values: CDR1 SEHNR, CDR2 FQNEAQ (reference sequence). The CDR3 DNA is TGTGCCAGCAGCCAACTAGCGGGAGTTATGAACGAGCAGTACTTC. Translating gives CASSQLAGVMNEQYF. Drawing the rest from reference TRBV7-9 and TRBJ2-7, the complete variable domain is DTGVSQNPRHKITKRGQNVTFRCDPISEHNRLYWYRQTLGQGPEFLTYFQNEAQLEKSRLLSDRFSAERPKGSFSTLEIQRTEQGDSAMYLCASSQLAGVMNEQYFGPGTRLTVT.

The chain carries TRBV9 and TRBJ2-5; 8 bases fit TRBD1. Germline CDR1 SGDLS, CDR2 YYNGEE. With V trimmed by 1 base and J by 3 bases, 11 bases remained unmatched. The CDR3 has 17 residues. CDR3 sequence reads: CASSVLRTGTEEETQYF. CDR3 bases: TGTGCCAGCAGCGTACTTCGGACAGGGACCGAAGAAGAGACCCAGTACTTC.

The chain carries TRBV27 and TRBJ2-1, with D maybe TRBD2 (5 bases). Germline-derived CDR1 and CDR2 are MNHEY and SMNVEV (reference sequence). This CDR3 is 14 amino acids long. V lost 2 bases and J 8 bases, leaving 13 bases between the germline ends. The CDR3 coding sequence is TGTGCCAGCAGTTTAATGTGGGGAGCAGATGAGCAGTTCTTC. This translates into CASSLMWGADEQFF.

The genes are TRBV27 and TRBJ2-7; TRBD1 matches 11 bases. The germline V gene has CDR1 MNHEY and CDR2 SMNVEV (reference sequence). This CDR3 has 13 amino acids. The V gene end was trimmed by 4 bases and the J gene end by 5 bases; junction bases not matched to a gene: 1. CDR3: CASSWDRGNEQYF. The DNA for the CDR3 is TGTGCCAGCAGTTGGGACAGGGGGAACGAGCAGTACTTC.

V usage is TRBV29-1 and J usage is TRBJ1-1, with D tentatively TRBD1 (5 bases). The CDR3 contains 15 residues. Germline-derived CDR1 and CDR2 are SQVTM and ANQGSEA. V was shortened by 0 bases and J by 5 bases, with 16 bases between the two germline ends. The CDR3 bases are TGCAGCGTTGAAGAACCGACAGTAATTTTTACTGAAGCTTTCTTT. Residues: CSVEEPTVIFTEAFF.

V and J are TRBV6-5 and TRBJ2-7; perhaps TRBD2 as D (6 bases). The V gene lost 5 bases and the J gene lost 0 bases, with 8 bases spanning the gap. Germline CDR1 MNHEY, CDR2 SVGAGI. This CDR3 has 13 amino acids. The CDR3 region has the DNA TGTGCCAGCAGTAAGACTAGCTCCTACGAGCAGTACTTC. It yields the protein CASSKTSSYEQYF.

This clone was seen once. The CDR3 spells CASSSKGLAGGEQFF. The CDR3 DNA reads TGTGCCAGCAGTTCAAAGGGACTAGCGGGGGGTGAGCAGTTCTTC. The chain uses TRBV6-5 and TRBJ2-1; 15 bases line up with TRBD2. CDR3 length: 15 amino acids. From germline, CDR1 is MNHEY and CDR2 SVGAGI. V gave up 4 bases and J gave up 9 bases; unmatched junction bases: 4.

This chain joins TRBV27 and TRBJ2-5, with a weak D call TRBD2 (6 bases). V dropped 6 bases and J dropped 5 bases, with 16 bases sitting between them. Germline CDR1 reads MNHEY; CDR2 reads SMNVEV (reference sequence). The CDR3 covers 14 residues. The CDR3 nucleotides read TGTGCCAGCAGGGAGACGGGGGTGAGCGAGACCCAGTACTTC. Protein product: CASRETGVSETQYF.